The rows below give T cell receptor beta chains drawn from one sample of a study of sequential checkpoint blockade in melanoma. Some clones are missing from TCRdb's copy, which holds only in-frame ones; the method was immunoSEQ multiplex PCR. This table holds tens of thousands of clones, 32% found once. The input for sequencing was tumor tissue (inferred from file names), taken from a patient given nivolumab and ipilimumab in sequence. These receptors were collected from a human donor with melanoma. CDR3s include the opening cysteine and the closing phenylalanine or tryptophan. The order of the fields is J gene, V gene, clone size, D gene, CDR3 DNA, CDR3 protein. A D gene is named only where the DNA matches it firmly. Where a row states a size, it is once, few, many or the class of an expanded clone; other rows omit it.

TRBJ1-4	TRBV2	few	NA	TGTGCCAGCAGTGATTTTGGGCTCGGGTCAAGTAATGAAAAACTGTTTTTT	CASSDFGLGSSNEKLFF
TRBJ2-2	TRBV19	NA	NA	TGTGCCAGCGGGACCGAGGATGGCACCGGGGAGCTGTTTTTT	CASGTEDGTGELFF
TRBJ1-2	TRBV6-8	NA	NA	TGTGCCATCAGTCAAGAGAACAGACTTAACTATGGCTACACCTTC	CAISQENRLNYGYTF
TRBJ2-2	TRBV11-3	many	NA	TGTGCCAGCAGCTTACTCGCCAACACCGGGGAGCTGTTTTTT	CASSLLANTGELFF
TRBJ2-2	TRBV29-1	NA	TRBD1	TGCAGCGTTGGAGGACAGGGGGGAGGTACCGGGGAGCTGTTTTTT	CSVGGQGGGTGELFF
TRBJ1-2	TRBV6-8	NA	TRBD1	TGTGCCAGCAGTTATCGGACAGGGGGCCAGGGAGGCTACACCTTC	CASSYRTGGQGGYTF
TRBJ2-1	TRBV28	NA	TRBD2	TGTGCCAGCAGGCCTAGCGGGAGCGTGATCAATGAGCAGTTCTTC	CASRPSGSVINEQFF
TRBJ2-7	TRBV11-3	NA	TRBD1	TGTGCCAGCAGCTCCAAGGGACAGACCTACGAGCAGTACTTC	CASSSKGQTYEQYF
TRBJ2-2	TRBV6-8	NA	TRBD1	TGTGCCAGCAGTTATGGGACAGGGGGCATGCCCTACACCGGGGAGCTGTTTTTT	CASSYGTGGMPYTGELFF
TRBJ1-1	TRBV19	NA	NA	TGTGCCAGTAGTATCGGGACCGGAGAGACGGGAGCTTTCTTT	CASSIGTGETGAFF
TRBJ2-7	TRBV10-3	few	NA	TGTGCCATCAGTGAGTCGGTTAGCGTAGTGCAGTACTTC	CAISESVSVVQYF
TRBJ2-7	TRBV18	NA	NA	TGTGCCAGCTCACCGGCACAGGGTGGCTCCTACGAGCAGTACTTC	CASSPAQGGSYEQYF
TRBJ2-5	TRBV11-3	NA	TRBD1	TGTGCCAGCAGCCCAAGGACAGGGGGAGAGACCCAGTACTTC	CASSPRTGGETQYF
TRBJ2-7	TRBV28	few	NA	TGTGCCAGCAGTGGCGAAGGGGCGGGTCGGTACTTC	CASSGEGAGRYF
TRBJ1-2	TRBV9	few	TRBD1	TGTGCCAGCAGCGTAGAACCGGGACAGGGTGTCTATGGCTACACCTTC	CASSVEPGQGVYGYTF
TRBJ1-4	TRBV28	NA	NA	TGTGCCAGCAGTTTTTGGGGGGGGTGGAATGAAAAACTGTTTTTT	CASSFWGGWNEKLFF